The 19 T cell receptor beta chains in this list originate from one sample, sequenced in a study of CD8 T cells in ankylosing spondylitis (dated by TCRdb to about 2017). The study at large found these results: Blood from ankylosing spondylitis patients appeared to be characterized by a TCR beta motif composed of eight or nine highly homologous amino acid variants.

These receptors have no identified antigens. Libraries were constructed by 5' RACE. The sample was run on an Illumina HiSeq 2500. Clones were called with MiXCR by TCRdb after fastp trimmed the public reads at Q25, and only in-frame beta chains were retained. All rows with the same CDR3 protein become a single entry with the most common DNA and genes. The sample table holds around 140,000 distinct CDR3 sequences, of which 15% to 20% were seen once. The ten largest clones capture roughly 30% of the sample. Sequenced input: blood, either unsorted or a sorted T cell fraction (not recorded which). These receptors were obtained from a male donor with ankylosing spondylitis.

The V gene is TRBV12-3 or TRBV12-4, the J gene TRBJ2-1; D might be TRBD2 (6 bases). Between the trimmed V and J ends, which lost 2 bases and 9 bases, there was a span of 11 bases. CDR3 size: 13 residues. CDR3 loop: CASSLSGEVEQFF. DNA of the CDR3: TGTGCCAGCAGTTTATCCGGGGAGGTTGAGCAGTTCTTC.

The sample holds many counts of this clonotype. The CDR3 bases are TGCAGTGTGAGAGGGGGACCGAGCTACGAGCAGTACTTC. It yields the protein CSVRGGPSYEQYF. The J gene is TRBJ2-7, the V gene TRBV29-1; D possibly corresponds to TRBD1 (6 bases). The CDR3 covers 13 residues. Per the germline V gene, CDR1 is SQVTM and CDR2 is ANQGSEA.

The CDR3 region is CSARDEGGTTYEQYF. DNA of the CDR3: TGCAGTGCTAGGGATGAGGGGGGGACAACCTACGAGCAGTACTTC. The chain joins TRBV20-1 to TRBJ2-7; tentative D call: TRBD2 (7 bases). Germline V gene data show CDR1 as DFQATT and CDR2 as SNEGSKA (reference sequence). Trimming stripped 3 bases from V and 2 bases from J, with 17 bases between. The length of the CDR3 is 15 residues.

This clonotype was recorded at least ten times. The chain combines TRBV6-1 with TRBJ2-2, with D perhaps assigned TRBD1 or TRBD2 (5 bases each). The CDR3 runs 11 residues. Germline CDR1 is MNHNS and CDR2 is SASEGT. V was trimmed by 10 bases and J by 7 bases, leaving 10 bases between them. The CDR3 sequence is CATRDVGELFF. CDR3 nucleotides: TGTGCCACCCGGGACGTCGGGGAGCTGTTTTTT.

This clonotype was observed at least ten times. This CDR3 reads CASSQPPTEQFF. CDR3 in DNA: TGTGCCAGCAGCCAGCCCCCGACGGAGCAGTTCTTC. The chain uses TRBV7-9 and TRBJ2-1; D not certain. Germline CDR1 SEHNR, CDR2 FQNEAQ (reference sequence). This CDR3 comprises 12 residues. Trimming removed 5 bases from V and 10 bases from J, with 12 bases in between.

A few counts support this clonotype. The V and J genes are TRBV29-1 and TRBJ2-7, with 7 bases identical to TRBD1. The germline V gene has CDR1 SQVTM and CDR2 ANQGSEA. The CDR3 consists of 13 residues. Trimming took 4 bases from V and 0 from J; bases not matched to a gene: 3. Here the CDR3 reads CSVVTGNSYEQYF. CDR3 nucleotide sequence: TGCAGCGTTGTGACAGGGAACTCCTACGAGCAGTACTTC.

J is TRBJ1-2 and V is TRBV7-9; weak D call: TRBD1 (5 bases). Germline lookup yields CDR1 SEHNR and CDR2 FQNEAQ (reference sequence). The V end was cut by 5 bases, the J end by 0 bases, with 7 bases between. The CDR3 contains 13 residues. For the CDR3, the DNA is TGTGCCAGCAGCCCGACAGCTAACTATGGCTACACCTTC. Amino acid sequence: CASSPTANYGYTF.

The chain is built from TRBV12-3 or TRBV12-4 and TRBJ2-2, with 16 bases fitting TRBD2. The CDR3 is 17 residues long. J gave up 9 bases and V 6 bases, and 10 bases lay outside the gene matches. CDR3: CASSLRGTSGRGRELFF. As DNA, the CDR3 is TGTGCCAGCAGCCTTCGAGGGACTAGCGGGAGGGGCCGGGAGCTGTTTTTT.

The rearrangement links TRBV5-6 to TRBJ1-1; tentative D call: TRBD1 (5 bases). Per germline, CDR1 SGHDT and CDR2 YYEEEE. This CDR3 region has 15 residues. V lost 0 bases to trimming and J lost 0 bases, with 9 bases between them. CDR3 in amino acids: CASSLGGGMNTEAFF. CDR3 sequence (DNA): TGTGCCAGCAGCTTGGGGGGGGGTATGAACACTGAAGCTTTCTTT.

In this sample, this clonotype turned up a few times. The genes are TRBV20-1 and TRBJ2-1; 7 bases are shared with TRBD2. The V gene's germline CDR1 is DFQATT and CDR2 SNEGSKA (reference sequence). V lost 0 bases and J lost 4; bases outside the gene matches: 9. CDR3 length: 16 amino acids. CDR3 loop: CSARDFAGELYNEQFF. The CDR3 nucleotides read TGCAGTGCTAGAGATTTCGCGGGAGAGCTTTACAATGAGCAGTTCTTC.

This clonotype was recorded a few times. The chain uses TRBV11-1 and TRBJ2-7; 9 bases are shared with TRBD2. CDR1 is SGHAT, CDR2 FQDESV, per germline (reference sequence). This CDR3 comprises 18 residues. V was pared by 3 bases and J by 3 bases, with 15 bases of the junction left unmatched. The CDR3 sequence: CASSFLTSGSERFYEQYF. As DNA, the CDR3 is TGTGCCAGCAGCTTTCTAACTAGCGGGTCTGAAAGGTTCTACGAGCAGTACTTC. Full variable domain (rest looked up from reference TRBV11-1 and TRBJ2-7): EAEVAQSPRYKITEKSQAVAFWCDPISGHATLYWYRQILGQGPELLVQFQDESVVDDSQLPKDRFSAERLKGVDSTLKIQPAELGDSAMYLCASSFLTSGSERFYEQYFGPGTRLTVT.

The chain employs TRBV2 and TRBJ2-1; perhaps TRBD1 as D (5 bases). The CDR3 covers 12 residues. Trimming took off 2 bases at V and 7 bases at J, with 6 bases between the two ends. CDR1 and CDR2 (germline): SNHLY, FYNNEI. The CDR3 protein is CASSEKGNEQFF. In nucleotides, the CDR3 is TGTGCCAGCAGTGAAAAGGGGAATGAGCAGTTCTTC.

V and J are TRBV14 and TRBJ2-7; the match to TRBD2 covers 12 bases. V was clipped by 4 bases and J by 5 bases; unmatched bases: 6. This CDR3 spans 15 amino acids. Germline lookup yields CDR1 SGHDN and CDR2 FVKESK. CDR3 bases: TGTGCCAGCAGCCGCTGGACTAGCGGGATGAACGAGCAGTACTTC. As protein: CASSRWTSGMNEQYF.

The CDR3 DNA sequence: TGCAGTGCTAGAGATACGGGACAGGGGGTCGCCTACGAGCAGTACTTC. Translated, it gives CSARDTGQGVAYEQYF. The chain links TRBV20-1 to TRBJ2-7; 11 bases match TRBD1. Germline CDR1 reads DFQATT; CDR2 reads SNEGSKA (reference sequence). CDR3 length: 16 residues. V lost 0 bases and J lost 2; bases outside the gene matches: 6.

This clonotype was detected only a few times. The chain is built from TRBV9 and TRBJ2-7; D unresolved. CDR3 size: 15 residues. Germline V gene data show CDR1 as SGDLS and CDR2 as YYNGEE. The V and J ends lost 0 bases and 0 bases respectively, with 10 bases between them. CDR3 in amino acids: CASSVAADSSYEQYF. The CDR3 bases are TGTGCCAGCAGCGTAGCGGCAGACTCCTCCTACGAGCAGTACTTC.

This clonotype was seen a handful of times. The chain links TRBV5-1 to TRBJ2-7; no definite D call. Looked up from germline, CDR1 is SGHRS and CDR2 is YFSETQ. V dropped 1 base and J dropped 1 base, with 9 bases sitting between them. This CDR3 has 14 residues. The CDR3 reads CASSLPGNSYEQYF. The CDR3 DNA reads TGCGCCAGCAGCTTGCCCGGTAATTCCTACGAGCAGTACTTC.

Many counts were recorded for this clonotype. This sequence joins TRBV7-9 and TRBJ2-5; D might be TRBD1 (5 bases). Germline V gene data show CDR1 as SEHNR and CDR2 as FQNEAQ (reference sequence). The CDR3 runs to 14 residues. The V end was cut by 2 bases, the J end by 3 bases, with 10 bases between. CDR3 sequence reads: CASSLSGREETQYF. For the CDR3, the DNA is TGTGCCAGCAGCTTATCGGGCAGGGAAGAGACCCAGTACTTC.

V gene TRBV19 combines with J gene TRBJ2-1; 7 bases line up with TRBD2. V trimming: 8 bases; J trimming: 8 bases; junction bases outside the gene matches: 15. This CDR3 comprises 15 residues. Per germline, CDR1 LNHDA and CDR2 SQIVND (reference sequence). The CDR3: CASRPGGSSSDEQFF. For the CDR3, the DNA is TGTGCCAGTCGACCGGGCGGGAGCTCGTCCGATGAGCAGTTCTTC.

DNA of the CDR3: TGTGCCACCAGTGATTGGACGACTAGCGGGAGGGCTAATGAGCAGTTCTTC. Translating gives CATSDWTTSGRANEQFF. The chain is built from TRBV24-1 and TRBJ2-1; TRBD2 aligns across 14 bases. After removal of 2 bases from V and 7 bases from J, the junction contained 6 bases not matched to a gene. The CDR3 runs to 17 residues. Germline assignment: CDR1 KGHDR and CDR2 SFDVKD.